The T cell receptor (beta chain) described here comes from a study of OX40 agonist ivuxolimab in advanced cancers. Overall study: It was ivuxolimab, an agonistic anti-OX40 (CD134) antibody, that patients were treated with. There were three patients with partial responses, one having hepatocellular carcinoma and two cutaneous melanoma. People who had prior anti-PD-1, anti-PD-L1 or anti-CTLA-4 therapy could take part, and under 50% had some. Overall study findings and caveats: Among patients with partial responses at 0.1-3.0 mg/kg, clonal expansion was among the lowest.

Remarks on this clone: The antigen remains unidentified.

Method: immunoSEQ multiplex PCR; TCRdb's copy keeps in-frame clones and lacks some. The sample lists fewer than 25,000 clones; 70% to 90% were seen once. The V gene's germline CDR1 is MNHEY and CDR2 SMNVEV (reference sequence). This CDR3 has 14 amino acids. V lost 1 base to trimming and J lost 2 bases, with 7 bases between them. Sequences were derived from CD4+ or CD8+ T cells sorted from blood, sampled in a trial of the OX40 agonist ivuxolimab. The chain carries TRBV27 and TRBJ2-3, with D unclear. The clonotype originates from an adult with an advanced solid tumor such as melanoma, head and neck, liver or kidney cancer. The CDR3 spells CASSLWEATDTQYF. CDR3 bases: TGTGCCAGCAGTTTATGGGAAGCCACAGATACGCAGTATTTT.